The 23 T cell receptor beta chains in this list originate from one sample, sequenced in a study of blood T cell repertoires in COVID-19. The data were produced by immunoSEQ multiplex PCR, yet TCRdb's version contains in-frame clones alone and is incomplete. The table has approximately 150,000 clones, 70% to 85% seen once. Sequencing was performed on peripheral blood. The receptors stem from a man aged 55 to 70 with active or convalescent COVID-19.

This clone was counted once. The V call is TRBV27, the J call TRBJ1-6; 7 nucleotides line up with TRBD1. From germline, CDR1 is MNHEY and CDR2 SMNVEV (reference sequence). The V segment lost 8 bases and the J segment 0 bases; nucleotides outside the gene matches: 13. This CDR3 contains 18 residues. The CDR3 sequence: CASGHTGVEDSYNSPLHF. For the CDR3, the DNA is TGTGCCAGCGGACATACAGGGGTGGAGGACTCCTATAATTCACCCCTCCACTTT.

The chain employs TRBV2 and TRBJ2-1; 7 positions match TRBD2. CDR1 is SNHLY and CDR2 is FYNNEI in the germline V gene. The CDR3 has 15 residues. J gave up 2 bases and V 7 bases, and 8 bases lay outside the gene matches. CDR3 DNA sequence: TGTGCCAGCATGGGGGGGAGGGGCCCCTACAATGAGCAGTTCTTC. Translated: CASMGGRGPYNEQFF.

J is TRBJ1-1 and V is TRBV7-9; 7 bases fit TRBD1. The CDR3 is made up of 15 amino acids. The ends lost 0 bases at V and 3 bases at J; junction bases unmatched: 4. Germline CDR1 and CDR2: SEHNR and FQNEAQ (reference sequence). This chain's CDR3 is CASSLASTGYTEAFF. The CDR3 nucleotides read TGTGCCAGCAGCTTAGCCTCGACAGGGTACACTGAAGCTTTCTTT.

The chain recombines TRBV10-2 with TRBJ1-1; 11 nucleotides agree with TRBD1. This CDR3 contains 18 residues. Germline-derived CDR1 and CDR2 are WSHSY and SAAADI. V dropped 2 bases and J dropped 1; count of bases not matched to a gene: 9. DNA for the CDR3: TGCGCCAGCAGTGAGCCCTGGGACAGGGGGGGGAGGAACACTGAAGCTTTCTTT. This sequence encodes CASSEPWDRGGRNTEAFF.

V and J are TRBV7-8 and TRBJ2-7; 7 positions agree with TRBD2. This CDR3 is built from 15 residues. J was trimmed by 3 bases and V by 1 base; bases with no gene match: 6. In germline, CDR1 is SGHVS, CDR2 FQNEAQ. The CDR3 bases are TGTGCCAGCAGCTTAGGGGGCGGGAGTCACTACGAGCAGTACGTC. This sequence encodes CASSLGGGSHYEQYV.

V and J are TRBV19 and TRBJ1-2; D gene unclear. Per germline, CDR1 LNHDA and CDR2 SQIVND (reference sequence). The length of the CDR3 is 15 residues. The ends were cut back, 3 bases at V and 6 bases at J, with 17 bases in the middle. The DNA of the CDR3 is TGTGCCAGTAGTATCTTCATGAGGGAGGATAATGGCTACACCTTC. Its translation: CASSIFMREDNGYTF. Looking up the rest from reference TRBV19 and TRBJ1-2 gives the full variable domain: DGGITQSPKYLFRKEGQNVTLSCEQNLNHDAMYWYRQDPGQGLRLIYYSQIVNDFQKGDIAEGYSVSREKKESFPLTVTSAQKNPTAFYLCASSIFMREDNGYTFGSGTRLTVV.

The gene calls are TRBV18 and TRBJ2-1, with D possibly matching TRBD2 (7 bases). CDR1 and CDR2 from the germline V gene are KGHSH and LQKENI. Trimming took off 5 bases at V and 7 bases at J, with 18 bases between the two ends. The CDR3 is 15 residues long. CDR3 nucleotides: TGTGCCAGCTCATCTAGCGGAGGGGGTTTGAATGAGCAGTTCTTC. Translating gives CASSSSGGGLNEQFF.

The genes are TRBV4-3 and TRBJ1-2, with TRBD1 identical over 10 bases. Trimming cost V 1 base and J 6 bases; bases outside gene matches: 2. Germline V lookup: CDR1 LGHNA, CDR2 YSLEER. This CDR3 region has 14 residues. CDR3 sequence: CASSQVGTGDGYTF. DNA of the CDR3: TGCGCCAGCAGCCAAGTCGGGACAGGGGATGGCTACACCTTC.

This rearrangement joins TRBV19 to TRBJ1-2; D is unclear. The V and J ends lost 1 base and 2 bases respectively, with 14 bases between them. CDR1 is LNHDA and CDR2 is SQIVND in the germline V gene (reference sequence). CDR3 length: 16 residues. This CDR3 is CASSIVPGSLNYGYTF. In DNA, the CDR3 is TGTGCCAGTAGTATAGTTCCCGGGAGCCTGAACTATGGCTACACCTTC.

The gene calls are TRBV19 and TRBJ2-7; a weak D match, TRBD2 (5 bases). Trimming took 5 bases from V and 6 from J, leaving 17 bases between them. Germline assignment: CDR1 LNHDA and CDR2 SQIVND (reference sequence). CDR3 size: 14 residues. This CDR3 reads CASSPSYEGSEQYV. The DNA for the CDR3 is TGTGCCAGTAGTCCCTCGTACGAGGGAAGCGAGCAGTACGTC.

This clone has just a few counts. Other DNA sequences from this sample encode an identical CDR3 as well. The V call is TRBV30, the J call TRBJ1-5; TRBD1 matches 10 bases. With V trimmed by 2 bases and J by 7 bases, 17 bases remained unmatched. Germline V gene lookup returns CDR1 GTSNPN and CDR2 SVGIG (reference sequence). The CDR3 sequence is 18 residues long. The chain's CDR3 is CAWSSHYRDRGRIQPQHF. The CDR3 DNA follows: TGTGCCTGGAGTTCCCACTACCGGGACAGGGGAAGGATCCAGCCCCAGCATTTT.

The chain combines TRBV18 with TRBJ1-2; D is uncertain. The CDR3 spans 12 residues. V was cut by 2 bases and J by 8 bases, with 9 bases left in between. Germline V gene lookup returns CDR1 KGHSH and CDR2 LQKENI. CDR3 loop: CASSPSEQGYTF. CDR3 DNA: TGTGCCAGCTCACCATCAGAACAGGGCTACACCTTC.

The chain combines TRBV3-1 (or the pseudogene TRBV3-2) with TRBJ2-1, with 7 bases lining up with TRBD1. The J segment lost 3 bases and the V segment lost 1 base, leaving 3 bases of the junction unmatched. This CDR3 has 15 residues. From germline, CDR1 is LGHDT and CDR2 YNNKEL (reference sequence). CDR3: CASSQAGTDYNEQFF. In DNA, the CDR3 is TGTGCCAGCAGCCAAGCCGGGACAGACTACAATGAGCAGTTCTTC.

The genes are TRBV18 and TRBJ1-1; D call uncertain. The germline V gene has CDR1 KGHSH and CDR2 LQKENI. The CDR3 consists of 14 residues. V lost 6 bases and J lost 2, with 13 bases in between. CDR3 residues: CASSAQVGNTEAFF. The CDR3 DNA reads TGTGCCAGCTCTGCCCAGGTGGGCAACACTGAAGCTTTCTTT.

This clone was detected only once. The chain uses TRBV15 and TRBJ2-1; D ambiguous. Germline V lookup: CDR1 LNHNV, CDR2 YYDKDF (reference sequence). There are 15 residues in the CDR3. Trimming stripped 1 base from V and 5 bases from J, with 12 bases between. The CDR3 here is CATSRVRDTNNEQFF. In nucleotides, the CDR3 is TGTGCCACCAGCAGAGTACGTGACACCAACAATGAGCAGTTCTTC.

DNA for the CDR3: TGTGCCAGCAGCGCGACAGGGGGCAATGGCTACACCTTC. Amino acids: CASSATGGNGYTF. This chain uses TRBV28 with TRBJ1-2; TRBD1 matches at 10 bases. This CDR3 has 13 amino acids. The V gene's germline CDR1 is MDHEN and CDR2 SYDVKM. V was clipped by 6 bases and J by 6 bases; unmatched bases: 4.

This chain joins TRBV6-5 and TRBJ1-5; D is perhaps TRBD1 (5 bases). This CDR3 contains 14 residues. V was trimmed by 6 bases and J by 1 base, leaving 10 bases between them. The germline V gene has CDR1 MNHEY and CDR2 SVGAGI. The CDR3 reads CASSFDSSNQPQHF. DNA for the CDR3: TGTGCCAGCAGCTTCGACAGCAGCAATCAGCCCCAGCATTTT.

The chain joins TRBV29-1 to TRBJ2-1; 7 positions agree with TRBD2. V shed 7 bases, J shed 6 bases, and the junction held 12 bases outside the gene matches. The CDR3 has 14 amino acids. CDR1 and CDR2 from the germline V gene are SQVTM and ANQGSEA. The CDR3 DNA follows: TGCAGCGCTGGGGAGGGACTCCCCTCCAATGAGCAGTTCTTC. Its translation is CSAGEGLPSNEQFF.

This clone was observed once. J is TRBJ2-7 and V is TRBV29-1; 12 bases agree with TRBD2. The CDR3 totals 13 residues. Germline CDR1 and CDR2: SQVTM and ANQGSEA. V was pared by 6 bases and J by 1 base, with 1 base of the junction left unmatched. The CDR3 sequence is CSVTSGGSYEQYV. The CDR3 region has the DNA TGCAGCGTGACTAGCGGGGGATCCTACGAGCAGTACGTC.

The chain employs TRBV24-1 and TRBJ2-1; 7 bases line up with TRBD2. The germline CDR1 and CDR2 sequences are KGHDR and SFDVKD. The CDR3 runs 15 residues. V trimming: 6 bases; J trimming: 0 bases; junction bases outside the gene matches: 4. CDR3 residues: CATSRIAGSYNEQFF. DNA for the CDR3: TGTGCCACCAGTAGGATAGCGGGCTCCTACAATGAGCAGTTCTTC.

This clone was detected once. The genes are TRBV5-5 and TRBJ1-3, with no clear D. The CDR3 spans 15 residues. Trimming took 4 bases from V and 0 from J, leaving 11 bases between them. Germline V gene sequence: CDR1 SGHKS, CDR2 YYEKEE (reference sequence). CDR3 protein: CASSPTVHSGNTIYF. CDR3 nucleotides: TGTGCCAGCAGCCCAACAGTGCACTCTGGAAACACCATATATTTT.

This rearrangement joins TRBV30 to TRBJ1-1; D is uncertain. Trimming removed 0 bases from V and 12 bases from J, with 17 bases in between. Looked up from germline, CDR1 is GTSNPN and CDR2 is SVGIG (reference sequence). The CDR3 is 13 amino acids. DNA of the CDR3: TGTGCCTGGAGTGTAGTGCCTAGCGGTATCACTTTCTTT. This gives the protein CAWSVVPSGITFF.

V is TRBV11-2 and J is TRBJ1-2, with 7 bases aligning to TRBD1. The CDR3 extends over 14 amino acids. V lost 2 bases, J lost 2 bases, and 2 bases stayed unmatched. The germline CDR1 and CDR2 sequences are SGHAT and FQNNGV. CDR3 DNA: TGTGCCAGCAGCTTACTACAGGGGAACTATGGCTACACCTTC. Protein sequence: CASSLLQGNYGYTF.